Each of the 24 T cell receptor beta chains below was sequenced from the same sample in a study of shared clonotypes between healthy human individuals. The data were produced by immunoSEQ multiplex PCR, yet TCRdb's version contains in-frame clones alone and is incomplete. This sample has 2 million to 2.5 million clones, with under 97% found just once. Sequencing input: naive CD4+ T cells sorted from blood. As for subset: CD45RA+ positively selected. Receptors originate from a man aged 18 to 29 in good health.

The chain carries TRBV6-5 and TRBJ1-1; D is ambiguous. CDR3 length: 14 amino acids. Per the germline V gene, CDR1 is MNHEY and CDR2 is SVGAGI. V was pared by 2 bases and J by 5 bases, with 12 bases between. For the CDR3, the DNA is TGTGCCAGCAGTTACGGGCGGCTTAGGACTGAAGCTTTCTTT. Protein: CASSYGRLRTEAFF.

A note on this clone: Other DNA variants within this sample encode the same CDR3. V usage is TRBV18 and J usage is TRBJ2-7; the match to TRBD1 covers 9 bases. This CDR3 region has 13 residues. With 3 bases clipped from V and 6 bases from J, the junction kept 3 bases outside the gene matches. Germline V CDR1 and CDR2: KGHSH, LQKENI. The CDR3: CASSPGQGGEQYF. The CDR3 coding sequence is TGTGCCAGCTCACCGGGACAGGGAGGCGAGCAGTACTTC.

This clone was recorded once. J is TRBJ1-4 and V is TRBV27; the D gene is possibly TRBD1 (5 bases). CDR3 length: 15 amino acids. V shed 5 bases and J shed 3 bases, with 13 bases lying between them. Germline CDR1 is MNHEY and CDR2 is SMNVEV (reference sequence). CDR3 protein: CASSLNRIPNEKLFF. The CDR3 nucleotides read TGTGCCAGCAGTCTGAACAGGATCCCTAATGAAAAACTGTTTTTT.

This chain links TRBV10-3 with TRBJ2-2; 8 nucleotides line up with TRBD2. Germline-derived CDR1 and CDR2 are ENHRY and SYGVKD. V was clipped by 6 bases and J by 2 bases; unmatched bases: 2. CDR3 length: 14 residues. The CDR3 protein is CAIRLAENTGELFF. The CDR3 DNA is TGTGCCATCAGACTAGCGGAAAACACCGGGGAGCTGTTTTTT.

This chain joins TRBV5-1 and TRBJ2-2, with D perhaps being TRBD1 or TRBD2 (5 bases each). Germline V gene sequence: CDR1 SGHRS, CDR2 YFSETQ. V was shortened by 3 bases and J by 2 bases, with 17 bases between the two germline ends. CDR3 length: 17 amino acids. CDR3 sequence: CASSYRGPIENTGELFF. In nucleotides, the CDR3 is TGCGCCAGCAGCTACCGGGGCCCCATAGAAAACACCGGGGAGCTGTTTTTT.

The CDR3 DNA sequence: TGTGCCAGCAGTCCGGAATCAAGGGGATATGGCTACACCTTC. Residues: CASSPESRGYGYTF. The V and J genes are TRBV6-6 and TRBJ1-2; a weak D match, TRBD1 (5 bases). Trimming took 5 bases from V and 5 from J, leaving 15 bases between them. The CDR3 is 14 amino acids. Germline V gives CDR1 MNHNY, CDR2 SVGAGI (reference sequence).

This rearrangement joins TRBV5-1 to TRBJ2-5; 9 nucleotides align to TRBD1. CDR1 SGHRS and CDR2 YFSETQ come from the germline V gene. Trimming cost V 4 bases and J 5 bases; bases outside gene matches: 9. The CDR3 contains 15 residues. Here the CDR3 DNA reads TGCGCCAGCAGCCCCCGGACAGGGGCGGGTGAGACCCAGTACTTC. Its protein is CASSPRTGAGETQYF.

The chain employs TRBV30 and TRBJ1-6, with a tentative D call TRBD1 (5 bases). CDR3 length: 14 residues. With 0 bases removed from V and 9 bases from J, the gap between germline ends came to 12 bases. The germline CDR1 and CDR2 sequences are GTSNPN and SVGIG (reference sequence). The CDR3 nucleotides read TGTGCCTGGAGTGTGGGGGTAGTGGGTTCACCCCTCCACTTT. It is translated as CAWSVGVVGSPLHF.

The gene calls are TRBV29-1 and TRBJ2-5, with a weak D call TRBD1 (6 bases). In germline, CDR1 is SQVTM, CDR2 ANQGSEA. V was clipped by 6 bases and J by 2 bases, with 13 bases between them. The CDR3 totals 13 residues. The DNA for the CDR3 is TGCAGCGTAGCCGGACAGTTTCAAGAGACCCAGTACTTC. Translating gives CSVAGQFQETQYF.

This chain links TRBV5-1 with TRBJ1-1; the match to TRBD1 covers 7 bases. With 2 bases clipped from V and 3 bases from J, the junction kept 10 bases outside the gene matches. Per germline, CDR1 SGHRS and CDR2 YFSETQ. This CDR3 region has 16 residues. CDR3 coding DNA: TGCGCCAGCAGCTTCAGACAGGGAGTAGGGCACACTGAAGCTTTCTTT. Protein product: CASSFRQGVGHTEAFF.

V usage is TRBV2 and J usage is TRBJ2-5; 7 positions match TRBD2. The DNA end favors TRBJ2-7, so the J call may be wrong. This CDR3 contains 11 residues. Germline CDR1 SNHLY, CDR2 FYNNEI. CDR3 coding DNA: TGTGCCAGCAAGCGGGACTACGAGCAGTACTTC. Amino acid sequence: CASKRDYEQYF.

The chain is built from TRBV7-9 and TRBJ2-3, with TRBD2 matching 7 bases. CDR1 and CDR2 from the germline V gene are SEHNR and FQNEAQ (reference sequence). Germline trimming cut 5 bases from V and 0 bases from J; bases unmatched to any gene: 11. This CDR3 spans 17 amino acids. In DNA, the CDR3 is TGTGCCAGCAGCCTCGCGCAAGCAGCGGGGAGCACAGATACGCAGTATTTT. It encodes CASSLAQAAGSTDTQYF. Together with reference TRBV7-9 and TRBJ2-3, the CDR3 gives the full variable domain: DTGVSQNPRHKITKRGQNVTFRCDPISEHNRLYWYRQTLGQGPEFLTYFQNEAQLEKSRLLSDRFSAERPKGSFSTLEIQRTEQGDSAMYLCASSLAQAAGSTDTQYFGPGTRLTVL.

This clone occurred once. This rearrangement joins TRBV5-1 to TRBJ2-7, with no clear D. The V and J ends lost 1 base and 2 bases respectively, with 10 bases between them. CDR1 SGHRS and CDR2 YFSETQ come from the germline V gene. This CDR3 contains 14 residues. This CDR3 reads CASSLQQNPYEQYF. The CDR3 DNA sequence: TGCGCCAGCAGCTTGCAACAAAACCCCTACGAGCAGTACTTC.

This chain joins TRBV19 and TRBJ1-6; a weak D match, TRBD1 (5 bases). Germline-derived CDR1 and CDR2 are LNHDA and SQIVND (reference sequence). This CDR3 has 14 residues. The V gene lost 2 bases and the J gene lost 9 bases, with 11 bases spanning the gap. The CDR3 sequence is CASSIQGASSPLHF. The CDR3 region has the DNA TGTGCCAGTAGTATACAGGGAGCTAGTTCACCCCTCCACTTT.

The chain joins TRBV25-1 to TRBJ2-6; tentatively, D is TRBD1 (5 bases). Germline V gene sequence: CDR1 MGHDK, CDR2 SYGVNS. Deletions cut 4 bases from V and 0 bases from J, with 13 bases between. This CDR3 is built from 17 residues. CDR3 loop: CASSAGQGISGANVLTF. The DNA for the CDR3 is TGTGCCAGCAGTGCGGGCCAGGGAATCTCTGGGGCCAACGTCCTGACTTTC.

J is TRBJ1-2 and V is TRBV19, with 8 nucleotides matching TRBD1. Germline V gene data show CDR1 as LNHDA and CDR2 as SQIVND (reference sequence). The CDR3 loop spans 16 amino acids. V shed 5 bases and J 4 bases; nucleotides not matched to a gene: 12. This chain's CDR3 is CASSPGGTGRTYGYTF. For the CDR3, the DNA is TGTGCCAGTAGTCCGGGGGGGACAGGAAGGACCTATGGCTACACCTTC.

The chain recombines TRBV10-3 with TRBJ1-2; D gene uncertain. From germline, CDR1 is ENHRY and CDR2 SYGVKD. V dropped 9 bases and J dropped 2 bases, with 7 bases sitting between them. The CDR3 loop spans 11 amino acids. The CDR3 DNA reads as TGTGCCATACGCCTGAACTATGGCTACACCTTC. Its translation is CAIRLNYGYTF.

J is TRBJ2-7 and V is TRBV27, with TRBD1 matching 7 bases. Germline CDR1 reads MNHEY; CDR2 reads SMNVEV (reference sequence). The CDR3 contains 15 residues. Germline trimming cut 5 bases from V and 0 bases from J; bases unmatched to any gene: 7. The chain's CDR3 is CASSPRQGHSYEQYF. CDR3 sequence (DNA): TGTGCCAGCAGTCCCCGACAGGGCCACTCCTACGAGCAGTACTTC.

The chain uses TRBV5-5 and TRBJ1-2; D might be TRBD1 (5 bases). The V end was cut by 4 bases, the J end by 8 bases, with 21 bases between. Germline V gives CDR1 SGHKS, CDR2 YYEKEE (reference sequence). CDR3 length equals 15 residues. CDR3 sequence: CASSLNVPKRDGYTF. The CDR3 region has the DNA TGTGCCAGCAGCCTGAATGTCCCGAAGCGGGACGGCTACACCTTC.

In DNA form, the CDR3 reads TGTGCCATCAGCCTAGCGGGGGGGTCCTCTGGGGAGCTGTTTTTT. It codes for CAISLAGGSSGELFF. The chain is built from TRBV10-3 and TRBJ2-2; TRBD2 matches at 12 bases. Germline CDR1 and CDR2: ENHRY and SYGVKD. This CDR3 is built from 15 residues. Trimming at V came to 6 bases and at J to 8 bases, leaving 7 bases not matched to a gene.

DNA of the CDR3: TGCGCCAGCAGTCAATCGGGGCGGAACTATGGCTACACCTTC. Translation: CASSQSGRNYGYTF. The chain has TRBV23-1 and TRBJ1-2, with a possible D match to TRBD1 (5 bases). TRBV23-1 has ORF status, its function being uncertain. V lost 0 bases to trimming and J lost 2 bases, with 7 bases between them. This CDR3 has 14 residues.

This chain links TRBV19 with TRBJ1-4, with unresolved D. Trimming took off 5 bases at V and 0 bases at J, with 13 bases between the two ends. CDR3 size: 16 residues. Germline V gives CDR1 LNHDA, CDR2 SQIVND (reference sequence). The CDR3 coding sequence is TGTGCCAGTAGTCCCCGTAACGGTGCAACTAATGAAAAACTGTTTTTT. It encodes CASSPRNGATNEKLFF.

CDR3 nucleotides: TGTGCCAGCAGTCCCTCCGGGCGGGAAAAACTGTTTTTT. This translates into CASSPSGREKLFF. J is TRBJ1-4 and V is TRBV6-1; D unclear. Trimming stripped 5 bases from V and 8 bases from J, with 12 bases between. Germline V lookup: CDR1 MNHNS, CDR2 SASEGT. The CDR3 is made up of 13 amino acids.

The V gene is TRBV10-2, the J gene TRBJ1-5; 9 bases are a match to TRBD1. Germline CDR1 WSHSY, CDR2 SAAADI. The CDR3 contains 19 residues. V shed 5 bases and J 2 bases; nucleotides not matched to a gene: 16. The CDR3 loop is CASSSGQGKQGGGNQPQHF. CDR3 in DNA: TGCGCCAGCAGTTCGGGACAGGGCAAACAGGGCGGGGGCAATCAGCCCCAGCATTTT.